The next 23 T cell receptor beta chains were all read from a single sample in a study of blood T cell repertoires in COVID-19. Here immunoSEQ multiplex PCR was the method, and the copy in TCRdb shows in-frame clones only, minus some. The sample contains over 400,000 clones, roughly 89% of which appear only once. Sequences were obtained from peripheral blood. The source is a woman aged 45-65 years with COVID-19, enrolled during active disease.

This clone has just one count. This chain uses TRBV6-6 with TRBJ1-6, with D unresolved. V was shortened by 0 bases and J by 8 bases, with 11 bases between the two germline ends. Germline V CDR1 and CDR2: MNHNY, SVGAGI (reference sequence). The CDR3 loop spans 15 amino acids. CDR3 sequence (DNA): TGTGCCAGCAGTTACTCGAGGCGGGAGGATTCACCCCTCCACTTT. Residues: CASSYSRREDSPLHF.

This chain connects TRBV28 to TRBJ2-5, with D tentatively TRBD1 (6 bases). Germline lookup yields CDR1 MDHEN and CDR2 SYDVKM. The CDR3 extends over 13 amino acids. The germline V and J ends were trimmed by 6 bases and 4 bases, with 12 bases remaining between them. DNA of the CDR3: TGTGCCAGCAGCCCGGACAGTGGAGAGACCCAGTACTTC. This sequence encodes CASSPDSGETQYF.

The V gene is TRBV12-3 or TRBV12-4, the J gene TRBJ2-1; D unresolved. This CDR3 is 12 amino acids long. The V end lost 7 bases, the J end lost 4 bases, and 8 bases lay between the germline ends. The CDR3 bases are TGTGCCAGCACGGCGGATTACAATGAGCAGTTCTTC. Residues: CASTADYNEQFF.

The chain combines TRBV11-2 with TRBJ1-5; tentatively, D is TRBD1 (5 bases). From germline, CDR1 is SGHAT and CDR2 FQNNGV. CDR3 length: 14 residues. The V and J ends lost 2 bases and 7 bases respectively, with 12 bases between them. CDR3 sequence (DNA): TGTGCCAGCAGCTTACCCAGGGAGGAGCAGCCCCAGCATTTT. It codes for CASSLPREEQPQHF. The full variable domain, completed using reference TRBV11-2 and TRBJ1-5, is EAGVAQSPRYKIIEKRQSVAFWCNPISGHATLYWYQQILGQGPKLLIQFQNNGVVDDSQLPKDRFSAERLKGVDSTLKIQPAKLEDSAVYLCASSLPREEQPQHFGDGTRLSIL.

This clone was counted a single time. The chain recombines TRBV5-6 with TRBJ1-2, with unresolved D. Trimming stripped 4 bases from V and 7 bases from J, with 14 bases between. This CDR3 spans 13 amino acids. Germline V gene data show CDR1 as SGHDT and CDR2 as YYEEEE. CDR3 bases: TGTGCCAGCAGCCCGGGGAAGCCCGGTGGCTACACCTTC. Amino acid sequence: CASSPGKPGGYTF.

The table lists this clone with a few counts. The V gene is TRBV28, the J gene TRBJ2-7; possible D gene TRBD1, 6 bases. Between the trimmed V and J ends, which lost 7 bases and 0 bases, there was a span of 13 bases. CDR3 size: 14 residues. Germline-derived CDR1 and CDR2 are MDHEN and SYDVKM. CDR3 region: CASTIQGFSYEQYF. CDR3 coding DNA: TGTGCCAGCACCATTCAGGGGTTCTCCTACGAGCAGTACTTC.

Here the CDR3 DNA reads TGTGCCAGCAGCCGGGACAGGTGGGATGAGCAGTTCTTC. Encoded protein: CASSRDRWDEQFF. The V gene is TRBV5-4, the J gene TRBJ2-1, with 8 bases lining up with TRBD1. This CDR3 has 13 amino acids. J was trimmed by 8 bases and V by 4 bases; bases with no gene match: 5. Germline CDR1 and CDR2: SGHNT and YYREEE (reference sequence).

On this clone itself: One end of the junction is discordant with germline, which a read error may explain. The V and J genes are TRBV2 and TRBJ1-6; D is uncertain. This CDR3 comprises 15 residues. Looked up from germline, CDR1 is SNHLY and CDR2 is FYNNEI. The CDR3 DNA is TGTGCCAGCAGGGAAGGGAGCTCCTATAATTCACCCCTCCACTTT. It is translated as CASREGSSYNSPLHF. Looking up the rest from reference TRBV2 and TRBJ1-6 gives the full variable domain: EPEVTQTPSHQVTQMGQEVILRCVPISNHLYFYWYRQILGQKVEFLVSFYNNEISEKSEIFDDQFSVERPDGSNFTLKIRSTKLEDSAMYFCASREGSSYNSPLHFGNGTRLTVT.

The chain is built from TRBV27 and TRBJ2-3; TRBD2 matches at 12 bases. J was trimmed by 2 bases and V by 4 bases; bases with no gene match: 4. The germline V gene has CDR1 MNHEY and CDR2 SMNVEV (reference sequence). The CDR3 runs 16 residues. The CDR3 coding sequence is TGTGCCAGCAGTTCAAGACTAGCGGGGGACACAGATACGCAGTATTTT. It encodes CASSSRLAGDTDTQYF.

Worth noting for this clone: Other DNA variants within this sample encode the same CDR3. J is TRBJ2-1 and V is TRBV9; TRBD2 matches 8 bases. CDR3 size: 16 residues. CDR1 SGDLS and CDR2 YYNGEE come from the germline V gene. V gave up 0 bases and J gave up 0 bases; unmatched junction bases: 2. CDR3 coding DNA: TGTGCCAGCAGCGTAGGCGGGGGGAGCTCCTACAATGAGCAGTTCTTC. Amino acid sequence: CASSVGGGSSYNEQFF.

The V and J genes are TRBV9 and TRBJ1-1, with D hard to call. The V end lost 2 bases, the J end lost 1 base, and 12 bases lay between the germline ends. Germline V gene lookup returns CDR1 SGDLS and CDR2 YYNGEE. CDR3 length: 15 residues. The CDR3 protein is CASSVSPLGNTEAFF. The CDR3 DNA follows: TGTGCCAGCAGCGTGTCGCCCCTAGGGAACACTGAAGCTTTCTTT.

The V and J genes are TRBV27 and TRBJ2-5; 8 nucleotides agree with TRBD2. V lost 5 bases and J lost 5; bases outside the gene matches: 7. The CDR3 spans 14 residues. Germline assignment: CDR1 MNHEY and CDR2 SMNVEV (reference sequence). The CDR3 DNA sequence: TGTGCCAGCAGTCTTAGCGGGGACCCGGAGACCCAGTACTTC. Translating gives CASSLSGDPETQYF.

V and J are TRBV28 and TRBJ1-5; 11 bases match TRBD1. The germline V gene encodes CDR1 MDHEN and CDR2 SYDVKM. The ends lost 2 bases at V and 11 bases at J; junction bases unmatched: 8. This CDR3 comprises 15 residues. CDR3 sequence reads: CASSLIGQGARSQHF. Here the CDR3 DNA reads TGTGCCAGCAGTTTAATAGGACAGGGGGCTAGGTCCCAGCATTTT.

V is TRBV25-1 and J is TRBJ1-2, with no clear D. The CDR3 contains 12 residues. The germline gives CDR1 MGHDK, CDR2 SYGVNS. V was pared by 2 bases and J by 5 bases, with 6 bases between. The CDR3 loop is CASSEPGYGYTF. CDR3 nucleotide sequence: TGTGCCAGCAGTGAACCCGGTTATGGCTACACCTTC.

The chain combines TRBV5-1 with TRBJ2-2, with D perhaps matching TRBD1 (5 bases). Trimming took off 7 bases at V and 0 bases at J, with 10 bases between the two ends. This CDR3 comprises 14 residues. Germline CDR1 is SGHRS and CDR2 is YFSETQ. CDR3 bases: TGCGCCAGCGTCCCAGGGACGAACACCGGGGAGCTGTTTTTT. Its protein product is CASVPGTNTGELFF. The whole variable domain, remainder taken from reference TRBV5-1 and TRBJ2-2, is KAGVTQTPRYLIKTRGQQVTLSCSPISGHRSVSWYQQTPGQGLQFLFEYFSETQRNKGNFPGRFSGRQFSNSRSEMNVSTLELGDSALYLCASVPGTNTGELFFGEGSRLTVL.

The chain recombines TRBV18 with TRBJ2-1, with TRBD2 as a possible D gene (5 bases). Trimming cost V 3 bases and J 2 bases, with 8 bases left between them. Germline CDR1 reads KGHSH; CDR2 reads LQKENI. The CDR3 is 14 amino acids. The CDR3 loop is CASSPPTTYNEQFF. The CDR3 bases are TGTGCCAGCTCACCCCCGACTACCTACAATGAGCAGTTCTTC.

The chain uses TRBV5-1 and TRBJ2-1, with unresolved D. The germline V and J ends were trimmed by 1 base and 8 bases, with 7 bases remaining between them. The CDR3 runs to 12 residues. Germline CDR1 SGHRS, CDR2 YFSETQ. The CDR3 sequence: CASSLTEDEQFF. The CDR3 coding sequence is TGCGCCAGCAGCTTGACAGAAGATGAGCAGTTCTTC.

This sequence joins TRBV5-5 and TRBJ2-1, with a tentative D call TRBD2 (5 bases). Germline V gene lookup returns CDR1 SGHKS and CDR2 YYEKEE (reference sequence). The CDR3 contains 11 residues. The ends were cut back, 4 bases at V and 8 bases at J, with 7 bases in the middle. The CDR3 nucleotides read TGTGCCAGCAGCCAGGACTATGAGCAGTTCTTC. This sequence encodes CASSQDYEQFF.

The chain employs TRBV6-5 and TRBJ1-1; D not certain. CDR1 is MNHEY, CDR2 SVGAGI, per germline. V was clipped by 6 bases and J by 1 base, with 15 bases between them. This CDR3 has 15 residues. CDR3 amino acids: CASSGEGGRNTEAFF. The CDR3, as DNA: TGTGCCAGCAGCGGGGAGGGCGGGAGGAACACTGAAGCTTTCTTT.

This clone was picked up a small number of times. As DNA, the CDR3 is TGTGCCAGCAGCCAAGGTCAGGGGGCCGCTTCACCCCTCCACTTT. It translates to CASSQGQGAASPLHF. The chain has TRBV3-1 (or the pseudogene TRBV3-2) and TRBJ1-6, with 8 bases identical to TRBD1. Trimming removed 1 base from V and 9 bases from J; junction bases left unmatched: 5. CDR1 LGHDT and CDR2 YNNKEL come from the germline V gene (reference sequence). There are 15 residues in the CDR3.

The CDR3 DNA is TGTGCCAGCAGTTTACTGGGACAGCAGGACACTGAAGCTTTCTTT. The encoded protein is CASSLLGQQDTEAFF. This chain links TRBV11-1 with TRBJ1-1, with 7 bases lining up with TRBD1. The CDR3 is made up of 15 amino acids. Per germline, CDR1 SGHAT and CDR2 FQDESV (reference sequence). The V gene end was trimmed by 6 bases and the J gene end by 3 bases; junction bases not matched to a gene: 10.

V is TRBV2 and J is TRBJ1-1; D not certain. Trimming removed 8 bases from V and 1 base from J, with 8 bases in between. The CDR3 consists of 12 residues. Germline assignment: CDR1 SNHLY and CDR2 FYNNEI. CDR3: CASLDGNTEAFF. The CDR3 nucleotides are TGTGCCAGCCTAGACGGGAACACTGAAGCTTTCTTT.

The chain joins TRBV30 to TRBJ1-2; 9 bases align to TRBD1. Germline trimming cut 8 bases from V and 5 bases from J; bases unmatched to any gene: 12. Looked up from germline, CDR1 is GTSNPN and CDR2 is SVGIG (reference sequence). The CDR3 spans 14 residues. Written as DNA, the CDR3 is TGTGCCGGAACCGGGACAGGGTCCCGGTATGGCTACACCTTC. Translation gives CAGTGTGSRYGYTF. Using reference TRBV30 and TRBJ1-2 for the parts outside the CDR3, the full variable domain is SQTIHQWPATLVQPVGSPLSLECTVEGTSNPNLYWYRQAAGRGLQLLFYSVGIGQISSEVPQNLSASRPQDRQFILSSKKLLLSDSGFYLCAGTGTGSRYGYTFGSGTRLTVV.